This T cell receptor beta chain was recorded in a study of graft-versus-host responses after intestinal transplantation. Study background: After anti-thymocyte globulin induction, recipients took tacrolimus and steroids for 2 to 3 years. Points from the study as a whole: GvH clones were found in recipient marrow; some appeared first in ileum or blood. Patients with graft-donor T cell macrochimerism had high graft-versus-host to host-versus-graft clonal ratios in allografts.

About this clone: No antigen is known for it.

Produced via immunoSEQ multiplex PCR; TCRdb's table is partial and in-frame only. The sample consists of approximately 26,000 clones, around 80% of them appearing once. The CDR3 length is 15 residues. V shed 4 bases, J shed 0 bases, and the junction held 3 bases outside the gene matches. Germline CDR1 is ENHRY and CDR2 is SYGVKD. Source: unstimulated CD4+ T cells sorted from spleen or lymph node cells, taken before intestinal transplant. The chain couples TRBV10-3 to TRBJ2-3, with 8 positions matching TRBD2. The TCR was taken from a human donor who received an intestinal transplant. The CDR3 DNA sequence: TGTGCCATCAGTGCCGGGGGGGCGAGCACAGATACGCAGTATTTT. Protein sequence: CAISAGGASTDTQYF.